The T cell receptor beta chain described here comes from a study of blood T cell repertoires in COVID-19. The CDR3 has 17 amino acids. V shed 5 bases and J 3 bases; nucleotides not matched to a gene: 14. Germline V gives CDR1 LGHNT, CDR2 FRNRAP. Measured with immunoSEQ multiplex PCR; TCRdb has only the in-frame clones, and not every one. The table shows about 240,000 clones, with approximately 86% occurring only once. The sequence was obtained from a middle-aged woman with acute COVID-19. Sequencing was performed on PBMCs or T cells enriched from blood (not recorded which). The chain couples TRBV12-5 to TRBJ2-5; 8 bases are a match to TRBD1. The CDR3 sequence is CASGRPRDRTGKETQYF. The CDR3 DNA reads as TGTGCTAGTGGTCGCCCTCGGGACCGGACAGGGAAAGAGACCCAGTACTTC.